Presented here are 21 T cell receptor beta chains from one specimen sequenced in a study of T cell changes during pregnancy in multiple sclerosis (dated by TCRdb to the late 2010s). Receptors were amplified or captured by the immunoSEQ multiplex PCR assay. TCRdb carries this immuneACCESS record with in-frame sequences only. Its versions omit some clonotypes, under half of them owing to an unresolved V gene in the studies checked, with the rest unexplained. Present in this sample are 35,000 to 45,000 clones, just under 95% of which were seen just once. About 8% of the sample belongs to the ten largest clones. The specimen was CD8+ T cells from peripheral blood mononuclear cells, collected in the third trimester of pregnancy. The receptors shown here come from a female donor with multiple sclerosis, enrolled in a pregnancy study.

V gene TRBV13 combines with J gene TRBJ2-5; 12 bases map to TRBD2. Looked up from germline, CDR1 is PRHDT and CDR2 is FYEKMQ (reference sequence). The J segment lost 3 bases and the V segment lost 6 bases, leaving 8 bases of the junction unmatched. The CDR3 has 16 residues. CDR3 amino acids: CASRWSASGGEETQYF. CDR3 bases: TGTGCCAGCAGATGGAGTGCTAGCGGGGGGGAAGAGACCCAGTACTTC.

The chain has TRBV6-6 and TRBJ1-1, with D possibly matching TRBD1 (6 bases). The V end lost 3 bases, the J end lost 5 bases, and 13 bases lay between the germline ends. Per germline, CDR1 MNHNY and CDR2 SVGAGI (reference sequence). The CDR3 is 14 residues long. CDR3 protein: CASSYPGGQTEAFF. CDR3 nucleotide sequence: TGTGCCAGCAGTTATCCTGGGGGCCAAACTGAAGCTTTCTTT.

CDR3 amino acids: CASAREGTGASGYTF. Here the CDR3 DNA reads TGTGCCAGCGCGAGGGAGGGGACAGGGGCCTCCGGCTACACCTTC. V gene TRBV9 combines with J gene TRBJ1-2, with 10 bases aligning to TRBD1. With 7 bases clipped from V and 8 bases from J, the junction kept 14 bases outside the gene matches. This CDR3 region has 15 residues. Germline loops: CDR1 SGDLS, CDR2 YYNGEE.

The V and J genes are TRBV9 and TRBJ2-7, with TRBD1 matching over 8 bases. There are 14 residues in the CDR3. Trimming took 0 bases from V and 6 from J; bases not matched to a gene: 5. From germline, CDR1 is SGDLS and CDR2 YYNGEE. This CDR3 reads CASSVGTGRSEQYF. The CDR3 DNA follows: TGTGCCAGCAGCGTAGGGACAGGGAGGTCCGAGCAGTACTTC. The entire variable domain, with the rest obtained from reference TRBV9 and TRBJ2-7, is as follows: DSGVTQTPKHLITATGQRVTLRCSPRSGDLSVYWYQQSLDQGLQFLIQYYNGEERAKGNILERFSAQQFPDLHSELNLSSLELGDSALYFCASSVGTGRSEQYFGPGTRLTVT.

CDR3 loop: CASSLTPGSGNTIYF. The CDR3 DNA sequence: TGCGCCAGCAGCCTCACGCCAGGGTCTGGAAACACCATATATTTT. The chain is built from TRBV5-1 and TRBJ1-3; TRBD1 might be the D (5 bases). V dropped 4 bases and J dropped 1 base, with 12 bases sitting between them. The CDR3 totals 15 residues. Germline loops: CDR1 SGHRS, CDR2 YFSETQ.

This clone was detected only once. V usage is TRBV27 and J usage is TRBJ2-2; no firm D call. The germline V gene has CDR1 MNHEY and CDR2 SMNVEV (reference sequence). This CDR3 comprises 17 residues. Trimming took 6 bases from V and 1 from J, leaving 18 bases between them. CDR3 region: CASSPELWQENTGELFF. CDR3 nucleotides: TGTGCCAGCAGCCCAGAGCTCTGGCAGGAGAACACCGGGGAGCTGTTTTTT.

The V call is TRBV2, the J call TRBJ2-5; the match to TRBD2 covers 8 bases. V was clipped by 7 bases and J by 1 base; unmatched bases: 5. The germline gives CDR1 SNHLY, CDR2 FYNNEI. The CDR3 covers 14 residues. Here the CDR3 reads CASKAGGSQETQYF. CDR3 nucleotides: TGTGCCAGCAAGGCGGGGGGATCCCAAGAGACCCAGTACTTC.

The chain is built from TRBV4-1 and TRBJ1-1; 7 nucleotides align to TRBD1. Trimming took 2 bases from V and 3 from J; bases not matched to a gene: 9. Germline loops: CDR1 MGHRA, CDR2 YSYEKL. This CDR3 has 16 amino acids. The CDR3, as DNA: TGCGCCAGCAGCCAAACAGGGGCGTGGCGAGACACTGAAGCTTTCTTT. Amino acid sequence: CASSQTGAWRDTEAFF.

This clone was picked up one time. This chain's CDR3 is CASSVEGQGLPNSPLHF. CDR3 sequence (DNA): TGTGCCAGCAGCGTAGAGGGACAGGGGCTCCCGAATTCACCCCTCCACTTT. This chain joins TRBV9 and TRBJ1-6; 10 bases line up with TRBD1. Germline CDR1 and CDR2: SGDLS and YYNGEE. Trimming cost V 0 bases and J 7 bases; bases outside gene matches: 7. The CDR3 is 17 amino acids.

The V gene is TRBV7-9, the J gene TRBJ2-7; 9 bases agree with TRBD1. CDR3 length: 12 residues. Trimming removed 4 bases from V and 5 bases from J; junction bases left unmatched: 0. Germline V lookup: CDR1 SEHNR, CDR2 FQNEAQ (reference sequence). CDR3 in DNA: TGTGCCAGCAGCTGGACAGGGGACGAGCAGTACTTC. It encodes CASSWTGDEQYF.

CDR3 sequence reads: CASSPRSGGNQETQYF. CDR3 coding DNA: TGTGCCAGCTCCCCGAGGAGCGGGGGGAACCAAGAGACCCAGTACTTC. The V call is TRBV27, the J call TRBJ2-5, with TRBD2 matching 9 bases. CDR1 is MNHEY, CDR2 SMNVEV, per germline (reference sequence). The ends lost 8 bases at V and 0 bases at J; junction bases unmatched: 10. The CDR3 loop spans 16 amino acids.

The rearrangement links TRBV6-1 to TRBJ2-7, with D maybe TRBD1 (5 bases). Germline CDR1 and CDR2: MNHNS and SASEGT. The CDR3 spans 12 residues. V lost 10 bases, J lost 1 base, and 11 bases lay in between. The CDR3: CAIFDSSYEQYF. DNA for the CDR3: TGTGCCATCTTCGACAGTTCCTACGAGCAGTACTTC.

The genes are TRBV30 and TRBJ1-2; D is undetermined. The CDR3 covers 10 residues. The ends were cut back, 8 bases at V and 6 bases at J, with 10 bases in the middle. The germline V gene has CDR1 GTSNPN and CDR2 SVGIG (reference sequence). The CDR3 DNA reads TGTGCCGGAGGGCCGGATGGCTACACCTTC. This sequence encodes CAGGPDGYTF.

This chain connects TRBV7-6 to TRBJ2-2; D gene uncertain. The germline CDR1 and CDR2 sequences are SGHVS and FNYEAQ. The CDR3 loop spans 15 amino acids. The V end lost 6 bases, the J end lost 2 bases, and 13 bases lay between the germline ends. CDR3 DNA sequence: TGTGCCAGCAGGTCCGAGACACTCAACACCGGGGAGCTGTTTTTT. This sequence encodes CASRSETLNTGELFF. Complete variable domain (other parts from reference TRBV7-6 and TRBJ2-2): GAGVSQSPRYKVTKRGQDVALRCDPISGHVSLYWYRQALGQGPEFLTYFNYEAQQDKSGLPNDRFSAERPEGSISTLTIQRTEQRDSAMYRCASRSETLNTGELFFGEGSRLTVL.

CDR3: CASSVSYPGYGYTF. In DNA form, the CDR3 reads TGTGCCAGCAGCGTGTCATATCCGGGGTATGGCTACACCTTC. This chain links TRBV9 with TRBJ1-2; D is unresolved. This CDR3 comprises 14 residues. V lost 2 bases to trimming and J lost 5 bases, with 13 bases between them. Germline values: CDR1 SGDLS, CDR2 YYNGEE. Supplemented by reference TRBV9 and TRBJ1-2, the full variable domain reads DSGVTQTPKHLITATGQRVTLRCSPRSGDLSVYWYQQSLDQGLQFLIQYYNGEERAKGNILERFSAQQFPDLHSELNLSSLELGDSALYFCASSVSYPGYGYTFGSGTRLTVV.

The V and J genes are TRBV15 and TRBJ2-7, with 11 bases lining up with TRBD2. The V segment lost 1 base and the J segment 5 bases; nucleotides outside the gene matches: 19. The CDR3 loop spans 20 amino acids. Germline V lookup: CDR1 LNHNV, CDR2 YYDKDF (reference sequence). The CDR3 loop is CATSRGRVLAGGPEVHEQYF. The CDR3 DNA follows: TGTGCCACCAGCAGAGGAAGGGTGCTAGCGGGGGGACCGGAAGTCCACGAGCAGTACTTC.

The chain carries TRBV9 and TRBJ2-2, with D perhaps TRBD1 (5 bases). Trimming shortened V by 0 bases and J by 6 bases, and 9 bases separated the two germline ends. CDR1 and CDR2 from the germline V gene are SGDLS and YYNGEE. The CDR3 spans 14 residues. The CDR3 coding sequence is TGTGCCAGCAGCGTAGAAGACAGCCCCGGGGAGCTGTTTTTT. Translation: CASSVEDSPGELFF.

The chain is built from TRBV4-1 and TRBJ2-1, with TRBD1 matching 7 bases. V lost 1 base, J lost 6 bases, and 9 bases stayed unmatched. Germline loops: CDR1 MGHRA, CDR2 YSYEKL. This CDR3 has 16 residues. CDR3 sequence reads: CASSQAADRVGNEQFF. The DNA of the CDR3 is TGCGCCAGCAGCCAAGCAGCCGACAGGGTGGGCAATGAGCAGTTCTTC.

The gene calls are TRBV7-2 and TRBJ2-5; D remains unclear. Germline CDR1 and CDR2: SGHTA and FQGNSA. V shed 0 bases and J shed 5 bases, with 7 bases lying between them. The CDR3 totals 13 residues. The CDR3 nucleotides are TGTGCCAGCAGCTTAGCCCTGAGGGAGACCCAGTACTTC. Amino acids: CASSLALRETQYF.

J is TRBJ2-1 and V is TRBV7-8; TRBD1 is a possible D gene (6 bases). V dropped 2 bases and J dropped 3 bases, with 11 bases sitting between them. The length of the CDR3 is 15 residues. The germline CDR1 and CDR2 sequences are SGHVS and FQNEAQ. The CDR3 reads CASSLRQGNYNEQFF. In nucleotides, the CDR3 is TGTGCCAGCAGCTTAAGGCAGGGGAACTACAATGAGCAGTTCTTC.

The J gene is TRBJ1-2, the V gene TRBV4-2; weak D call: TRBD1 (6 bases). This CDR3 has 15 residues. The V end lost 4 bases, the J end lost 5 bases, and 17 bases lay between the germline ends. In germline, CDR1 is LGHNA, CDR2 YNFKEQ. The CDR3 bases are TGTGCCAGCAGCCTAACCGGGACATTTGATTATGGCTACACCTTC. Residues: CASSLTGTFDYGYTF.